This entry lists 15 T cell receptor beta chains sequenced from one sample in a study of blood T cell repertoires in COVID-19. TCRdb keeps only in-frame clones here, not all; method: immunoSEQ multiplex PCR. The data hold about 170,000 clones, with around 80% observed a single time. The material sequenced was PBMCs or T cells enriched from blood (not recorded which). The receptors here all came from a woman in her fifties or sixties in a cohort exposed to, infected with or recovered from COVID-19 (not recorded which).

The V call is TRBV28, the J call TRBJ2-5; 9 bases line up with TRBD1. From germline, CDR1 is MDHEN and CDR2 SYDVKM. The CDR3 extends over 17 amino acids. The trim removed 3 bases at V and 1 base at J, leaving 9 bases unmatched. CDR3 sequence reads: CASSFAPGQGRQETQYF. The CDR3 DNA reads TGTGCCAGCAGTTTTGCCCCGGGACAGGGCCGCCAAGAGACCCAGTACTTC.

The chain is built from TRBV28 and TRBJ2-1, with 11 bases matching TRBD2. J was trimmed by 0 bases and V by 6 bases; bases with no gene match: 7. The CDR3 sequence is 17 residues long. Germline V CDR1 and CDR2: MDHEN, SYDVKM. For the CDR3, the DNA is TGTGCCAGCAGGATAGCGGGAGGGACTAGCTCCTACAATGAGCAGTTCTTC. This encodes CASRIAGGTSSYNEQFF.

The J gene is TRBJ2-2, the V gene TRBV7-2; D unresolved. The V end lost 4 bases, the J end lost 4 bases, and 4 bases lay between the germline ends. Per germline, CDR1 SGHTA and CDR2 FQGNSA. The CDR3 has 12 amino acids. CDR3 in DNA: TGTGCCAGCAGCTCGTTCACCGGGGAGCTGTTTTTT. Its protein product is CASSSFTGELFF.

The gene calls are TRBV29-1 and TRBJ2-5; D gene uncertain. The CDR3 has 12 amino acids. Germline V gene data show CDR1 as SQVTM and CDR2 as ANQGSEA. Trimming removed 5 bases at V and 1 base at J, with 8 bases between. The CDR3 reads CSVSYFQETQYF. CDR3 sequence (DNA): TGCAGCGTTTCCTATTTCCAAGAGACCCAGTACTTC.

This chain connects TRBV18 to TRBJ1-2; possible D gene TRBD1, 5 bases. Germline V gene sequence: CDR1 KGHSH, CDR2 LQKENI. CDR3 length: 14 residues. Trimming removed 5 bases at V and 4 bases at J, with 14 bases between. For the CDR3, the DNA is TGTGCCAGCTCAGGGAGGGGACTACTCTATGGCTACACCTTC. Translated: CASSGRGLLYGYTF.

V gene TRBV10-2 combines with J gene TRBJ2-1; TRBD2 aligns across 7 bases. Germline loops: CDR1 WSHSY, CDR2 SAAADI. Germline trimming cut 6 bases from V and 10 bases from J; bases unmatched to any gene: 12. The CDR3 spans 14 residues. The CDR3 region has the DNA TGCGCCAGCAGCCGAGCACTCCGCGGGAGCGAGCAGTTCTTC. It encodes CASSRALRGSEQFF.

Only one count was recorded for this clone. This chain joins TRBV7-2 and TRBJ2-1; TRBD2 is a possible D gene (5 bases). Trimming left V 5 bases short and J 3 bases short, with 11 bases between. Germline CDR1 SGHTA, CDR2 FQGNSA. This CDR3 is built from 14 residues. The CDR3 region is CASSRVGSYNEQFF. CDR3 nucleotides: TGTGCCAGCAGCAGGGTGGGGAGCTACAATGAGCAGTTCTTC.

The CDR3 loop reads CASSLPGIQYF. The CDR3 DNA follows: TGTGCCAGCAGCTTACCGGGCATTCAGTACTTC. The chain uses TRBV7-2 and TRBJ2-4; no clear D. Germline lookup yields CDR1 SGHTA and CDR2 FQGNSA. The CDR3 loop spans 11 amino acids. Deletions cut 2 bases from V and 9 bases from J, with 5 bases between. Filled out from reference TRBV7-2 and TRBJ2-4, the complete variable domain reads GAGVSQSPSNKVTEKGKDVELRCDPISGHTALYWYRQSLGQGLEFLIYFQGNSAPDKSGLPSDRFSAERTGGSVSTLTIQRTQQEDSAVYLCASSLPGIQYFGAGTRLSVL.

This clone was seen just once. V is TRBV29-1 and J is TRBJ2-5; TRBD2 is a possible D gene (6 bases). Germline CDR1 reads SQVTM; CDR2 reads ANQGSEA. The CDR3 runs 13 residues. Trimming shortened V by 4 bases and J by 1 base, and 10 bases separated the two germline ends. The CDR3 loop reads CSVGAGFQETQYF. The CDR3 DNA sequence: TGCAGCGTTGGGGCGGGATTCCAAGAGACCCAGTACTTC.

The chain recombines TRBV19 with TRBJ1-1, with 10 bases identical to TRBD1. Looked up from germline, CDR1 is LNHDA and CDR2 is SQIVND (reference sequence). CDR3 length: 14 residues. V lost 5 bases and J lost 5; bases outside the gene matches: 5. CDR3 sequence: CASSPRTGGTEAFF. The CDR3 DNA reads TGTGCCAGTAGTCCGCGGACAGGGGGGACTGAAGCTTTCTTT. Full variable domain (rest looked up from reference TRBV19 and TRBJ1-1): DGGITQSPKYLFRKEGQNVTLSCEQNLNHDAMYWYRQDPGQGLRLIYYSQIVNDFQKGDIAEGYSVSREKKESFPLTVTSAQKNPTAFYLCASSPRTGGTEAFFGQGTRLTVV.

The V and J genes are TRBV7-2 and TRBJ2-7; 7 bases line up with TRBD1. CDR3 length: 12 residues. J lost 5 bases, V lost 5 bases, and 3 bases had no gene match. Germline CDR1 and CDR2: SGHTA and FQGNSA. CDR3 in amino acids: CASSLQGNEQYF. CDR3 nucleotides: TGTGCCAGCAGCCTACAGGGGAACGAGCAGTACTTC.

The rearrangement joins TRBV19 to TRBJ1-2; no reliable D call. Germline CDR1 reads LNHDA; CDR2 reads SQIVND (reference sequence). Trimming cost V 4 bases and J 4 bases, with 13 bases left between them. This CDR3 has 14 residues. The CDR3 nucleotides read TGTGCCAGTAGTACCTCGGGAGGGTTCTATGGCTACACCTTC. Translating it yields CASSTSGGFYGYTF.

The gene calls are TRBV13 and TRBJ2-7, with TRBD2 matching over 11 bases. The CDR3 totals 15 residues. Germline V gives CDR1 PRHDT, CDR2 FYEKMQ (reference sequence). With V trimmed by 5 bases and J by 5 bases, 8 bases remained unmatched. The CDR3 loop is CASSPLAGEADEQYF. In nucleotides, the CDR3 is TGTGCCAGCAGCCCACTAGCGGGGGAAGCCGACGAGCAGTACTTC.

The rearrangement links TRBV10-3 to TRBJ2-7; D is undetermined. V lost 3 bases, J lost 4 bases, and 4 bases lay in between. CDR3 length equals 11 residues. Germline V gives CDR1 ENHRY, CDR2 SYGVKD. The CDR3 loop is CAISEQYEQYF. The CDR3 DNA follows: TGTGCCATCAGTGAACAGTACGAGCAGTACTTC.

The rearrangement links TRBV27 to TRBJ2-7, with 8 positions matching TRBD1. Germline assignment: CDR1 MNHEY and CDR2 SMNVEV (reference sequence). The CDR3 sequence is 13 residues long. Trimming removed 6 bases from V and 5 bases from J; junction bases left unmatched: 6. The CDR3 here is CASSGQGDNEQYF. CDR3 sequence (DNA): TGTGCCAGCAGCGGACAGGGCGACAACGAGCAGTACTTC.